The clone carrying this TCR beta chain was seen only once. As yet, its antigen is unknown. The CDR3 covers 12 residues. Germline lookup yields CDR1 GTSNPN and CDR2 SVGIG (reference sequence). The V and J ends lost 3 bases and 5 bases respectively, with 11 bases between them. Repertoires were generated with immunoSEQ multiplex PCR, while TCRdb's copy carries only in-frame clones and drops some. The table has around 450,000 clones, 80% to 90% seen once; the top ten hold 1.7%. Treatment noted: around 19 received Ad26.COV2.S at low or high dose, single or two shots; 5 received placebo; per-sample allocation not given. The samples were gathered on day 63 after the first injection of vaccine or placebo. The record originates from a study of Ad26.COV2.S vaccination and SARS-CoV-2 variants. General study findings and limits: TCR breadth and depth analyses may have underestimated total T cell responses. Recipients given vaccine exceeded placebo recipients in spike-specific TCR breadth.

The chain recombines TRBV30 with TRBJ2-7, with unresolved D. This TCR derives from a person aged 18 to 65 who received the Ad26.COV2.S COVID-19 vaccine or a placebo. Sequenced here: peripheral blood, sampled in a trial of Ad26.COV2.S vaccine versus placebo. The CDR3 protein is CAWSQRGNEQYF. CDR3 in DNA: TGTGCCTGGAGCCAGAGAGGTAACGAGCAGTACTTC.